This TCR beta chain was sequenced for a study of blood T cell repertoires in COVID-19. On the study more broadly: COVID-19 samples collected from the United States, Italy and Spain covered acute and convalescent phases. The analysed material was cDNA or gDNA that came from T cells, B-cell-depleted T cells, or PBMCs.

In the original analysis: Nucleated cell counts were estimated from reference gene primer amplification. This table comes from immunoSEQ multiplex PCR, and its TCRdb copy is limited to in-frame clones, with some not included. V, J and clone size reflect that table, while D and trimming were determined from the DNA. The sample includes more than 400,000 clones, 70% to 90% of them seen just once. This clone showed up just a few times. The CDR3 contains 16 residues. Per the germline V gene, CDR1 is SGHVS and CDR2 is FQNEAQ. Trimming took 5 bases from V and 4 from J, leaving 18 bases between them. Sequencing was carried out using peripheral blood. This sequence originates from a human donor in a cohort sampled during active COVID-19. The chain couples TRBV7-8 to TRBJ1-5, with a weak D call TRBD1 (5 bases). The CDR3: CASSPRIQGANQPQHF. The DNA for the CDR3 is TGTGCCAGCAGCCCCCGTATTCAGGGCGCGAATCAGCCCCAGCATTTT.